This entry lists 17 T cell receptor beta chains sequenced from one sample in a study of blood T cell repertoires in COVID-19. The repertoire was sequenced with immunoSEQ multiplex PCR; TCRdb's copy has only in-frame clones and lacks some. The table includes some 110,000 clones, roughly nine tenths detected once. Sequencing was done on a sample of peripheral blood. These receptors were taken from a human donor in a cohort sampled during active COVID-19.

The chain combines TRBV28 with TRBJ1-2; D ambiguous. The CDR3 runs 12 residues. Germline CDR1 reads MDHEN; CDR2 reads SYDVKM. Trimming stripped 8 bases from V and 2 bases from J, with 9 bases between. CDR3 region: CASQDWNYGYTF. The CDR3 DNA reads TGTGCCAGCCAGGACTGGAACTATGGCTACACCTTC.

For the CDR3, the DNA is TGTGCCAGTAGTGCAGGGATCTATACGCAGTATTTT. Encoded protein: CASSAGIYTQYF. V is TRBV19 and J is TRBJ2-3, with D maybe TRBD1 (5 bases). Germline assignment: CDR1 LNHDA and CDR2 SQIVND (reference sequence). V was clipped by 5 bases and J by 7 bases, with 10 bases between them. The CDR3 sequence is 12 residues long.

The chain joins TRBV5-6 to TRBJ1-2; 8 bases fit TRBD1. V gave up 0 bases and J gave up 4 bases; unmatched junction bases: 2. Germline V gene lookup returns CDR1 SGHDT and CDR2 YYEEEE. The CDR3 is 14 residues long. CDR3 sequence (DNA): TGTGCCAGCAGCTTGGCGACAGGGGCCTATGGCTACACCTTC. Encoded protein: CASSLATGAYGYTF.

This clone has just one count. The rearrangement joins TRBV7-9 to TRBJ2-3, with D perhaps matching TRBD1 (5 bases). Trimming took off 3 bases at V and 2 bases at J, with 12 bases between the two ends. This CDR3 comprises 15 residues. The V gene's germline CDR1 is SEHNR and CDR2 FQNEAQ (reference sequence). The CDR3 sequence: CASSFDSFSTDTQYF. The CDR3 nucleotides are TGTGCCAGCAGCTTCGACAGTTTTTCCACAGATACGCAGTATTTT.

CDR3 nucleotide sequence: TGTGCCAGCAGCCAAACTCCCGAGACCCAGTACTTC. Translation gives CASSQTPETQYF. The V call is TRBV3-1 (or the pseudogene TRBV3-2), the J call TRBJ2-5; D gene ambiguous. The CDR3 is 12 amino acids. V was cut by 2 bases and J by 5 bases, with 6 bases left in between. CDR1 is LGHDT and CDR2 is YNNKEL in the germline V gene (reference sequence).

The gene calls are TRBV20-1 and TRBJ2-7, with 7 bases fitting TRBD2. With 3 bases clipped from V and 6 bases from J, the junction kept 11 bases outside the gene matches. CDR3 length: 14 residues. The germline gives CDR1 DFQATT, CDR2 SNEGSKA (reference sequence). CDR3 sequence: CSASSWREQSEQYF. The CDR3 region has the DNA TGCAGTGCTAGTTCCTGGCGGGAGCAATCCGAGCAGTACTTC.

This chain joins TRBV11-1 and TRBJ1-4; D unclear. This CDR3 has 14 residues. Germline CDR1 and CDR2: SGHAT and FQDESV (reference sequence). With 4 bases removed from V and 6 bases from J, the gap between germline ends came to 12 bases. In DNA form, the CDR3 reads TGTGCCAGCAGCTCGCGTCCGGGGTATGAAAAACTGTTTTTT. It codes for CASSSRPGYEKLFF. Using reference TRBV11-1 and TRBJ1-4 for the parts outside the CDR3, the full variable domain is EAEVAQSPRYKITEKSQAVAFWCDPISGHATLYWYRQILGQGPELLVQFQDESVVDDSQLPKDRFSAERLKGVDSTLKIQPAELGDSAMYLCASSSRPGYEKLFFGSGTQLSVL.

This rearrangement joins TRBV7-9 to TRBJ1-5; 7 nucleotides match TRBD1. Germline loops: CDR1 SEHNR, CDR2 FQNEAQ (reference sequence). The CDR3 consists of 14 residues. V lost 1 base and J lost 4; bases outside the gene matches: 1. CDR3 sequence: CASSLGQGNQPQHF. Here the CDR3 DNA reads TGTGCCAGCAGCTTAGGACAGGGAAATCAGCCCCAGCATTTT.

This sequence joins TRBV5-4 and TRBJ2-7, with a tentative D call TRBD2 (5 bases). Germline CDR1 reads SGHNT; CDR2 reads YYREEE (reference sequence). V was cut by 1 base and J by 5 bases, with 10 bases left in between. The length of the CDR3 is 13 residues. CDR3 sequence (DNA): TGTGCCAGCAGCTTGATAGCGCAAGACGAGCAGTACTTC. It specifies CASSLIAQDEQYF.

The chain is built from TRBV30 and TRBJ1-3; 8 bases align to TRBD1. This CDR3 has 15 amino acids. V lost 4 bases and J lost 5; bases outside the gene matches: 10. CDR1 is GTSNPN and CDR2 is SVGIG in the germline V gene (reference sequence). Here the CDR3 DNA reads TGTGCCTGGACCAGGACAGGACAGGGAAGAAACACCATATATTTT. Translation gives CAWTRTGQGRNTIYF.

The V and J genes are TRBV5-6 and TRBJ2-1; possible D gene TRBD2, 7 bases. This CDR3 has 18 residues. The V end lost 1 base, the J end lost 7 bases, and 24 bases lay between the germline ends. Germline CDR1 is SGHDT and CDR2 is YYEEEE. CDR3 loop: CASSLRQGRAGAGNEQFF. CDR3 DNA: TGTGCCAGCAGCTTGCGGCAAGGGCGCGCGGGGGCCGGGAATGAGCAGTTCTTC. Full variable domain (rest looked up from reference TRBV5-6 and TRBJ2-1): DAGVTQSPTHLIKTRGQQVTLRCSPKSGHDTVSWYQQALGQGPQFIFQYYEEEERQRGNFPDRFSGHQFPNYSSELNVNALLLGDSALYLCASSLRQGRAGAGNEQFFGPGTRLTVL.

V and J are TRBV11-3 and TRBJ1-4; weak D call: TRBD1 (5 bases). The germline V gene has CDR1 SGHNT and CDR2 YENEEA. There are 16 residues in the CDR3. V shed 5 bases and J shed 8 bases, with 21 bases lying between them. The CDR3 DNA is TGTGCCAGCAGCCCGGGGGGAACCCAGCCCCGGGAAAAACTGTTTTTT. It yields the protein CASSPGGTQPREKLFF.

The chain is built from TRBV20-1 and TRBJ2-3; 8 bases agree with TRBD2. CDR3 size: 11 residues. Germline CDR1 and CDR2: DFQATT and SNEGSKA (reference sequence). V shed 6 bases, J shed 10 bases, and the junction held 6 bases outside the gene matches. The chain's CDR3 is CSATPGGAQYF. DNA of the CDR3: TGCAGTGCAACCCCGGGGGGGGCGCAGTATTTT.

The genes are TRBV7-9 and TRBJ2-1; 9 bases are shared with TRBD1. Germline assignment: CDR1 SEHNR and CDR2 FQNEAQ (reference sequence). The V segment lost 5 bases and the J segment 1 base; nucleotides outside the gene matches: 15. The CDR3 is made up of 19 amino acids. As DNA, the CDR3 is TGTGCCAGCAGCCCAACAGGGGGCTCGACAGGGGGGTCCTACAATGAGCAGTTCTTC. Amino acids: CASSPTGGSTGGSYNEQFF.

V usage is TRBV9 and J usage is TRBJ2-7; 10 nucleotides line up with TRBD1. The V gene end was trimmed by 4 bases and the J gene end by 2 bases; junction bases not matched to a gene: 9. Germline values: CDR1 SGDLS, CDR2 YYNGEE. The CDR3 contains 16 residues. This CDR3 is CASSLSGTGAAYEQYF. The CDR3, as DNA: TGTGCCAGCAGCTTATCCGGGACAGGGGCTGCCTACGAGCAGTACTTC.

The V gene is TRBV19, the J gene TRBJ2-1; 12 positions agree with TRBD2. V was pared by 2 bases and J by 7 bases, with 9 bases of the junction left unmatched. This CDR3 spans 17 amino acids. Germline assignment: CDR1 LNHDA and CDR2 SQIVND (reference sequence). The CDR3: CASSIRLAGVNWNEQFF. The CDR3 region has the DNA TGTGCCAGTAGTATAAGACTAGCGGGAGTAAATTGGAATGAGCAGTTCTTC.

The rearrangement joins TRBV6-5 to TRBJ1-2; 7 bases map to TRBD1. CDR3 length: 14 amino acids. Unmatched junction bases numbered 12, after V lost 7 bases and J lost 7 bases. Germline CDR1 MNHEY, CDR2 SVGAGI. The CDR3 coding sequence is TGTGCCAGCACCTACTCCGGGACAGTTGGTGGCTACACCTTC. It codes for CASTYSGTVGGYTF.